A single sample is the source of the 5 T cell receptor beta chains below, sequenced in a study of cytomegalovirus exposure and HLA in healthy donors. Here immunoSEQ multiplex PCR was the method, and the copy in TCRdb shows in-frame clones only, minus some. The data hold 300,000 or so clones, with around 90% observed a single time. Sequences were obtained from PBMCs. The receptor source for this set is a man aged 25-45 years in good health and CMV-seronegative.

The table lists this clone with a count of one. J is TRBJ1-2 and V is TRBV27; maybe TRBD1 (5 bases). Trimming pared 6 bases from V and 0 bases from J, leaving 20 bases between. The CDR3 loop spans 17 amino acids. The V gene's germline CDR1 is MNHEY and CDR2 SMNVEV (reference sequence). The CDR3 reads CASRRTWGGDTNYGYTF. CDR3 in DNA: TGTGCCAGCAGACGTACCTGGGGGGGGGATACTAACTATGGCTACACCTTC.

The rearrangement uses TRBV18 and TRBJ1-1, with 8 bases aligning to TRBD1. Trimming cost V 3 bases and J 0 bases; bases outside gene matches: 9. The CDR3 runs to 17 residues. From germline, CDR1 is KGHSH and CDR2 LQKENI. The CDR3 DNA sequence: TGTGCCAGCTCACCTGGACAGGGTCTTTACTTGAACACTGAAGCTTTCTTT. Translating gives CASSPGQGLYLNTEAFF.

The chain couples TRBV5-5 to TRBJ2-7; TRBD1 agrees at 12 bases. The J segment lost 3 bases and the V segment lost 5 bases, leaving 12 bases of the junction unmatched. The CDR3 sequence is 17 residues long. Looked up from germline, CDR1 is SGHKS and CDR2 is YYEKEE (reference sequence). The CDR3 DNA follows: TGTGCCAGCAGTATATTTACTGGGACAGGGGGCCACTACGAGCAGTACTTC. Translating it yields CASSIFTGTGGHYEQYF.

V is TRBV2 and J is TRBJ1-5; D is possibly TRBD1 (6 bases). Germline CDR1 reads SNHLY; CDR2 reads FYNNEI. The CDR3 is 15 residues long. V lost 4 bases to trimming and J lost 5 bases, with 15 bases between them. CDR3 protein: CASSVGRGGYQPQHF. The DNA of the CDR3 is TGTGCCAGCAGTGTAGGTAGGGGGGGGTATCAGCCCCAGCATTTT. Full variable domain (outside the CDR3, taken from reference TRBV2 and TRBJ1-5): EPEVTQTPSHQVTQMGQEVILRCVPISNHLYFYWYRQILGQKVEFLVSFYNNEISEKSEIFDDQFSVERPDGSNFTLKIRSTKLEDSAMYFCASSVGRGGYQPQHFGDGTRLSIL.

This chain connects TRBV5-4 to TRBJ2-7, with 7 bases matching TRBD1. The germline gives CDR1 SGHNT, CDR2 YYREEE (reference sequence). This CDR3 has 16 residues. Trimming cost V 4 bases and J 3 bases; bases outside gene matches: 13. The CDR3 DNA is TGTGCCAGCAGCCCAACAGGGGCCGCGAGCTTCTACGAGCAGTACTTC. Its translation is CASSPTGAASFYEQYF. Full variable domain (missing parts from reference TRBV5-4 and TRBJ2-7): ETGVTQSPTHLIKTRGQQVTLRCSSQSGHNTVSWYQQALGQGPQFIFQYYREEENGRGNFPPRFSGLQFPNYSSELNVNALELDDSALYLCASSPTGAASFYEQYFGPGTRLTVT.